This is a list of T cell receptor beta chains from one sample in a study of blood T cell repertoires in COVID-19. The method was immunoSEQ multiplex PCR; TCRdb's version includes in-frame clones alone and lacks a portion of them. This sample carries more than 85,000 clones, approximately 85% of them seen once, and the ten largest clones take around 12%. The specimen was peripheral blood. These receptor sequences come from a human donor in a cohort sampled during active COVID-19. Each CDR3 is given with its conserved first and last residue. The D gene is left open where the match is weak. Clone size, where shown, is once, few, many, or a class for clones that have expanded.

d_call: -
clone_size: -
j_call: TRBJ1-1
v_call: TRBV5-4
cdr3_nt: TGTGCCAGCAGCACCTCGACAGGGAACACTGAAGCTTTCTTT
cdr3_aa: CASSTSTGNTEAFF

d_call: TRBD1
clone_size: once
j_call: TRBJ1-3
v_call: TRBV9
cdr3_nt: TGTGCCAGCGGAAGGACAGGGGAAGGGAGCACCATATATTTT
cdr3_aa: CASGRTGEGSTIYF

d_call: TRBD1
clone_size: -
j_call: TRBJ1-4
v_call: TRBV5-4
cdr3_nt: TGTGCCAGCAGCCTCGGGACAGGCAACAAACTGTTTTTT
cdr3_aa: CASSLGTGNKLFF

d_call: -
clone_size: -
j_call: TRBJ2-1
v_call: TRBV11-3
cdr3_nt: TGTGCCAGCAGCTTAGGCGCCTCGTCCTACAATGAGCAGTTCTTC
cdr3_aa: CASSLGASSYNEQFF

d_call: TRBD1
clone_size: -
j_call: TRBJ1-5
v_call: TRBV6-6
cdr3_nt: TGTGCCAGCGGAACACAGGGGGCCCAGCCCCAGCATTTT
cdr3_aa: CASGTQGAQPQHF

d_call: TRBD2
clone_size: -
j_call: TRBJ2-5
v_call: TRBV19
cdr3_nt: TGTGCCAGTAGTCGGCTAGCGGGAGAGACCCAGTACTTC
cdr3_aa: CASSRLAGETQYF

d_call: -
clone_size: -
j_call: TRBJ1-1
v_call: TRBV7-3
cdr3_nt: TGTGCCAGCAGCCCCGGGGGGCGGAACACTGAAGCTTTCTTT
cdr3_aa: CASSPGGRNTEAFF

d_call: TRBD1
clone_size: -
j_call: TRBJ2-3
v_call: TRBV7-2
cdr3_nt: TGTGCCAGCAGCCCCGACAGGGGAGTCACAGATACGCAGTATTTT
cdr3_aa: CASSPDRGVTDTQYF

d_call: -
clone_size: -
j_call: TRBJ1-5
v_call: TRBV5-1
cdr3_nt: TGCGCCAGCAGCCTGGGGGGGCAGGGTAGCAATCAGCCCCAGCATTTT
cdr3_aa: CASSLGGQGSNQPQHF

d_call: TRBD1
clone_size: -
j_call: TRBJ2-7
v_call: TRBV9
cdr3_nt: TGTGCCAGCAGCGCCCATAAAAGTACAGGGACAGCCTACGAGCAGTACTTC
cdr3_aa: CASSAHKSTGTAYEQYF

d_call: TRBD1
clone_size: medium-sized
j_call: TRBJ1-2
v_call: TRBV5-1
cdr3_nt: TGCGCCAGCAGCGATCCGGGACAGCACTTCTATGGCTACACCTTC
cdr3_aa: CASSDPGQHFYGYTF

d_call: -
clone_size: -
j_call: TRBJ2-5
v_call: TRBV10-3
cdr3_nt: TGTGCCATCAGGAAAATAGCGGAAGAGACCCAGTACTTC
cdr3_aa: CAIRKIAEETQYF

d_call: -
clone_size: -
j_call: TRBJ2-1
v_call: TRBV11-2
cdr3_nt: TGTGCCAGCAGCTTGGGGGCCGGCGATGAGCAGTTCTTC
cdr3_aa: CASSLGAGDEQFF

d_call: TRBD1
clone_size: -
j_call: TRBJ1-2
v_call: TRBV2
cdr3_nt: TGTGCCAAGGACAGGGGGTATGGCTACACCTTC
cdr3_aa: CAKDRGYGYTF

d_call: -
clone_size: few
j_call: TRBJ1-5
v_call: TRBV7-9
cdr3_nt: TGTGCCAGCAGCTTAGCGGGGGGTTGGAGCAATCAGCCCCAGCATTTT
cdr3_aa: CASSLAGGWSNQPQHF

d_call: TRBD1
clone_size: -
j_call: TRBJ1-5
v_call: TRBV30
cdr3_nt: TGTGCCTGGAGTGTACTGTGGACAGGGGGCAATCAGCCCCAGCATTTT
cdr3_aa: CAWSVLWTGGNQPQHF

d_call: TRBD2
clone_size: -
j_call: TRBJ2-5
v_call: TRBV5-1
cdr3_nt: TGCGCCAGCAGCTCCGGGAGGGGGAGTTGGGAGACCCAGTACTTC
cdr3_aa: CASSSGRGSWETQYF

d_call: -
clone_size: few
j_call: TRBJ1-5
v_call: TRBV5-1
cdr3_nt: TGCGCCAGCAGCTTGGGACAGTATAGCAATCAGCCCCAGCATTTT
cdr3_aa: CASSLGQYSNQPQHF

d_call: -
clone_size: -
j_call: TRBJ1-5
v_call: TRBV12-3/TRBV12-4
cdr3_nt: TGTGCCAGCAGCCAGACAATTTATCAGCCCCAGCATTTT
cdr3_aa: CASSQTIYQPQHF

d_call: TRBD2
clone_size: -
j_call: TRBJ2-7
v_call: TRBV7-8
cdr3_nt: TGTGCCAGCAGCGCCTCGCTGGCGGGGGGCTACGAGCAGTACTTC
cdr3_aa: CASSASLAGGYEQYF

d_call: TRBD1
clone_size: -
j_call: TRBJ2-7
v_call: TRBV30
cdr3_nt: TGTGCCTGGGCAACCGGGACAGCCCCCTACGAGCAGTACTTC
cdr3_aa: CAWATGTAPYEQYF

d_call: -
clone_size: -
j_call: TRBJ2-7
v_call: TRBV5-1
cdr3_nt: TGCGCCAGCAGCCCGGACAGCTACGAGCAGTACTTC
cdr3_aa: CASSPDSYEQYF